The rows below give T cell receptor beta chains drawn from one sample of a study of blood T cell repertoires in COVID-19. The repertoire was sequenced with immunoSEQ multiplex PCR; TCRdb's copy has only in-frame clones and lacks some. The sample lists 110,000 to 150,000 clones; 75% to 85% were seen once. The specimen was peripheral blood. These receptors came from a man in his 60s with acute or convalescent COVID-19. The CDR3 runs from the conserved cysteine through the conserved F or W.

v_gene: TRBV30
CDR3aa: CAWSSLKQGPEGNTIYF

v_gene: TRBV5-1
CDR3aa: CASSLEGGLAGNNEQFF

v_gene: TRBV27
CDR3aa: CASRPTGGKNEKLFF

v_gene: TRBV18
CDR3aa: CASSPRGGVNTEAFF

v_gene: TRBV2
CDR3aa: CASSEVSGYSGYTF

v_gene: TRBV28
CDR3aa: CASSLDTRSKQYF

v_gene: TRBV5-1
CDR3aa: CASTPGVRITDTQYF

v_gene: TRBV5-1
CDR3aa: CASSLGDRVGETQYF

v_gene: TRBV7-9
CDR3aa: CASSTTGFGQETQYF

v_gene: TRBV20-1
CDR3aa: CSASSGSGEQFF

v_gene: TRBV27
CDR3aa: CASSSGGSLGYEQYF

v_gene: TRBV29-1
CDR3aa: CSVGATGGNTEAFF

v_gene: TRBV5-4
CDR3aa: CASSSAGGPPSTDTQYF

v_gene: TRBV9
CDR3aa: CASSVGGGNYEQYF

v_gene: TRBV5-1
CDR3aa: CASSLDLQHRGAVF

v_gene: TRBV9
CDR3aa: CASSVETASVGYTF

v_gene: TRBV9
CDR3aa: CASSVGNSGTDTQYF

v_gene: TRBV7-2
CDR3aa: CASSLAVSGSAYEQYF

v_gene: TRBV19
CDR3aa: CASTPTPTDTQYF

v_gene: TRBV5-1
CDR3aa: CASSSGQGYGYTF

v_gene: TRBV9
CDR3aa: CASSRTSGIEQYF

v_gene: TRBV6-5
CDR3aa: CASSYSNWEGSDTQYF

v_gene: TRBV4-1
CDR3aa: CASSQERLADYNEQFF

v_gene: TRBV4-1
CDR3aa: CASSQDERGTGHNEQFF

v_gene: TRBV18
CDR3aa: CASSPGQGEYGYTF

v_gene: TRBV6-1
CDR3aa: CASSEAVVEQYF

v_gene: TRBV27
CDR3aa: CASSLAGQYSGANVLTF

v_gene: TRBV28
CDR3aa: CASSRLGAGADTQYF

v_gene: TRBV19
CDR3aa: CASSRLAGEDTREQYF

v_gene: TRBV6-2/TRBV6-3
CDR3aa: CASSYYGARGTGELFF

v_gene: TRBV6-5
CDR3aa: CASSYSSAGGPQHF

v_gene: TRBV7-8
CDR3aa: CASSLFPGQNEQYF

v_gene: TRBV7-8
CDR3aa: CASSFGGSEKLFF

v_gene: TRBV2
CDR3aa: CASIGQGNQPQHF

v_gene: TRBV24-1
CDR3aa: CATSDSSGSGETQYF

v_gene: TRBV7-9
CDR3aa: CASSSDRITLIYGYTF

v_gene: TRBV15
CDR3aa: CATSRGGTGKSYEQYF

v_gene: TRBV6-5
CDR3aa: CASMGHYSNQPQHF

v_gene: TRBV12-3/TRBV12-4
CDR3aa: CASSSSVAGELFF

v_gene: TRBV19
CDR3aa: CASSSGTGARKLFF

v_gene: TRBV18
CDR3aa: CASSPRLAGAPDTQYF

v_gene: TRBV3-1/TRBV3-2
CDR3aa: CASSSRTVNYNEQFF

v_gene: TRBV6-4
CDR3aa: CASSLDRGPNYGYTF

v_gene: TRBV6-5
CDR3aa: CASSYDSTPYEQYF

v_gene: TRBV28
CDR3aa: CASTSTGTPSYEQYF